This T cell receptor beta chain is from a study of T-cell reconstitution after alpha-beta-depleted transplantation in children. General study findings and limits: Reportedly, alpha-beta T cells present about two months post-transplant originated from several hundred expanded clones of graft origin. Most T-cell counts and diversity one year after the transplant came from T cells that were newly produced.

This clonotype has ten or more counts. The antigen remains undetermined. Construction of the TCRbeta library involved unique molecular identifiers. TCRdb fed the PCR reads into MiXCR, producing one record per CDR3 protein. There are approximately 500,000 distinct CDR3 sequences in the sample; roughly a tenth occur only once, and 2% to 2.5% lies in the top ten. The germline gives CDR1 LGHNA, CDR2 YSLEER. The ends were cut back, 5 bases at V and 0 bases at J, with 16 bases in the middle. This CDR3 spans 16 amino acids. This rearrangement joins TRBV4-3 to TRBJ1-1; the D is unclear. This TCR came from a child aged 2 to 10 with inherited bone marrow failure, due to receive a stem cell transplant. Sequences were derived from PBMCs, sampled before TCRalphabeta/CD19-depleted stem cell transplant. The chain's CDR3 is CASSYSSTLMNTEAFF. In DNA form, the CDR3 reads TGCGCCAGCAGCTACTCTTCGACACTCATGAACACTGAAGCTTTCTTT.